Below are 26 T cell receptor beta chains sequenced from a single sample in a study of post-analysis software for immune sequencing data. Unique molecular identifiers were built into the TCR beta cDNA libraries. From the PCR reads, TCRdb called clonotypes with MiXCR, one entry per CDR3 protein. Counted here are around 160,000 distinct CDR3 sequences, 35% to 40% occurring once; the ten biggest clones make up 28%. Specimen: blood, collected after autologous hematopoietic stem cell transplantation. The receptors come from a girl aged 10 to 17 with multiple sclerosis.

V is TRBV20-1 and J is TRBJ2-7; 7 positions match TRBD1. CDR1 is DFQATT, CDR2 SNEGSKA, per germline (reference sequence). The V gene end was trimmed by 6 bases and the J gene end by 2 bases; junction bases not matched to a gene: 13. The CDR3 consists of 15 residues. CDR3 sequence reads: CSALKGDSATYEQYF. In nucleotides, the CDR3 is TGCAGTGCCCTTAAAGGGGACAGCGCTACCTACGAGCAGTACTTC.

V is TRBV2 and J is TRBJ2-7; D might be TRBD1 (5 bases). The germline V gene encodes CDR1 SNHLY and CDR2 FYNNEI. This CDR3 has 14 residues. V shed 7 bases and J shed 0 bases, with 13 bases lying between them. The CDR3: CASTDTGPSYEQYF. The CDR3 coding sequence is TGTGCCAGCACGGACACTGGGCCCTCCTACGAGCAGTACTTC.

The chain recombines TRBV5-1 with TRBJ2-2, with 8 bases matching TRBD1. This CDR3 has 16 amino acids. CDR1 SGHRS and CDR2 YFSETQ come from the germline V gene. Trimming at V came to 4 bases and at J to 4 bases, leaving 9 bases not matched to a gene. The CDR3 DNA reads TGCGCCAGCAGCGGGACCGGACAGGGCGGCACCGGGGAGCTGTTTTTT. Protein product: CASSGTGQGGTGELFF.

The chain couples TRBV5-6 to TRBJ2-4; 12 positions match TRBD1. The end of the DNA fits TRBJ2-5 better, so the J call may be wrong. The germline CDR1 and CDR2 sequences are SGHDT and YYEEEE. CDR3 length: 15 amino acids. CDR3 region: CASSTGQGAEETQYF. CDR3 in DNA: TGTGCCAGCAGCACGGGACAGGGGGCGGAGGAGACCCAGTACTTC.

In its sample, this clonotype was seen a few times. The chain links TRBV11-2 to TRBJ2-3; 11 bases fit TRBD1. V was clipped by 1 base and J by 5 bases; unmatched bases: 8. The CDR3 covers 17 residues. Per germline, CDR1 SGHAT and CDR2 FQNNGV. CDR3 in DNA: TGTGCCAGCAGCTTAGCGTTCCGGACAGGGGGCAAAGATACGCAGTATTTT. Encoded protein: CASSLAFRTGGKDTQYF.

The V and J genes are TRBV7-2 and TRBJ2-5; D might be TRBD1 or TRBD2, each matching 5 bases. The V gene's germline CDR1 is SGHTA and CDR2 FQGNSA. This CDR3 spans 14 amino acids. Trimming took 5 bases from V and 7 from J, leaving 17 bases between them. CDR3 in amino acids: CASSQMGVDGTQYF. The CDR3 DNA follows: TGTGCCAGCAGCCAGATGGGGGTAGACGGGACCCAGTACTTC. Complete variable domain (other parts from reference TRBV7-2 and TRBJ2-5): GAGVSQSPSNKVTEKGKDVELRCDPISGHTALYWYRQSLGQGLEFLIYFQGNSAPDKSGLPSDRFSAERTGGSVSTLTIQRTQQEDSAVYLCASSQMGVDGTQYFGPGTRLLVL.

The rearrangement uses TRBV7-2 and TRBJ2-7; 7 bases are shared with TRBD2. The CDR3 runs 14 residues. Germline-derived CDR1 and CDR2 are SGHTA and FQGNSA. Trimming took 3 bases from V and 8 from J; bases not matched to a gene: 10. CDR3 in DNA: TGTGCCAGCAGCTTGAGCGGGAAAGTAGGGAAGCAGTACTTC. Translation: CASSLSGKVGKQYF.

In DNA, the CDR3 is TGTGCCAGCAGCTTAGGATCTTCTACCTACGAGCAGTACTTC. Translation: CASSLGSSTYEQYF. The chain links TRBV7-2 to TRBJ2-7, with D unresolved. The CDR3 is made up of 14 amino acids. The germline V gene has CDR1 SGHTA and CDR2 FQGNSA. V was clipped by 1 base and J by 2 bases, with 9 bases between them.

There are a few counts of this clonotype. The rearrangement joins TRBV12-3 or TRBV12-4 to TRBJ2-4; TRBD1 might be the D (6 bases). The length of the CDR3 is 14 residues. Deletions cut 5 bases from V and 2 bases from J, with 10 bases between. The CDR3 DNA reads TGTGCCAGCAGTCCACAGGGATCCAAAAACATTCAGTACTTC. Its translation is CASSPQGSKNIQYF.

This clonotype has a single count. DNA for the CDR3: TGTGCCAGCAGTGCGTCCGGGAGTCAAGGGGACAATGAGCAGTACTTC. Protein: CASSASGSQGDNEQYF. The V gene is TRBV12-3 or TRBV12-4, the J gene TRBJ2-4; D tentatively reads TRBD1 or TRBD2 (6 bases each). V was cut by 5 bases and J by 13 bases, with 27 bases left in between. There are 16 residues in the CDR3.

The chain carries TRBV20-1 and TRBJ2-1; 12 positions match TRBD2. Germline CDR1 reads DFQATT; CDR2 reads SNEGSKA (reference sequence). The ends lost 0 bases at V and 2 bases at J; junction bases unmatched: 8. The CDR3 covers 18 residues. In nucleotides, the CDR3 is TGCAGTGCTAGAGACTGGACTAGCGGGACTTCAACCTACAATGAGCAGTTCTTC. Amino acids: CSARDWTSGTSTYNEQFF.

The chain links TRBV7-2 to TRBJ1-5; 9 bases are a match to TRBD1. Per the germline V gene, CDR1 is SGHTA and CDR2 is FQGNSA. V shed 1 base, J shed 2 bases, and the junction held 9 bases outside the gene matches. This CDR3 is built from 18 residues. Here the CDR3 DNA reads TGTGCCAGCAGCTTAGTGTCGCCGAGGACAGGGGGCAATCAGCCCCAGCATTTT. It encodes CASSLVSPRTGGNQPQHF.

V gene TRBV9 combines with J gene TRBJ1-1; 8 bases are a match to TRBD1. V lost 3 bases and J lost 1; bases outside the gene matches: 5. The CDR3 spans 15 residues. Germline V lookup: CDR1 SGDLS, CDR2 YYNGEE. The CDR3 loop is CASSALQGGNTEAFF. The CDR3 DNA sequence: TGTGCCAGCAGCGCCCTACAGGGGGGGAACACTGAAGCTTTCTTT. Variable domain in full (rest from reference TRBV9 and TRBJ1-1): DSGVTQTPKHLITATGQRVTLRCSPRSGDLSVYWYQQSLDQGLQFLIQYYNGEERAKGNILERFSAQQFPDLHSELNLSSLELGDSALYFCASSALQGGNTEAFFGQGTRLTVV.

The J gene is TRBJ1-2, the V gene TRBV7-9; 9 bases map to TRBD1. The CDR3 is made up of 15 amino acids. V lost 3 bases to trimming and J lost 2 bases; unmatched junction nucleotides: 4. In germline, CDR1 is SEHNR, CDR2 FQNEAQ (reference sequence). CDR3 DNA sequence: TGTGCCAGCAGCTTGGGACAGGGCCTCAACTATGGCTACACCTTC. Encoded protein: CASSLGQGLNYGYTF.

The chain recombines TRBV27 with TRBJ2-1; the match to TRBD2 covers 7 bases. Germline CDR1 reads MNHEY; CDR2 reads SMNVEV (reference sequence). The CDR3 spans 16 residues. J lost 0 bases, V lost 6 bases, and 8 bases had no gene match. CDR3 nucleotide sequence: TGTGCCAGCAGAGTACCGGGAGGCCGCTCCTACAATGAGCAGTTCTTC. It codes for CASRVPGGRSYNEQFF.

The chain employs TRBV7-9 and TRBJ2-1; D is unclear. V lost 5 bases to trimming and J lost 10 bases, with 18 bases between them. There are 14 residues in the CDR3. CDR1 and CDR2 (germline): SEHNR, FQNEAQ (reference sequence). The CDR3 DNA sequence: TGTGCCAGCAGCCCCCCCGGAGTTCCCGGGGAGCAGTTCTTC. As protein: CASSPPGVPGEQFF.

The chain combines TRBV13 with TRBJ2-1; D is perhaps TRBD1 or TRBD2 (5 bases each). CDR3 size: 13 residues. The germline gives CDR1 PRHDT, CDR2 FYEKMQ (reference sequence). V dropped 4 bases and J dropped 7 bases, with 11 bases sitting between them. The CDR3, as DNA: TGTGCCAGCAGCTCCGGGGACGAGAATGAGCAGTTCTTC. Amino acid sequence: CASSSGDENEQFF. Filled out from reference TRBV13 and TRBJ2-1, the complete variable domain reads AAGVIQSPRHLIKEKRETATLKCYPIPRHDTVYWYQQGPGQDPQFLISFYEKMQSDKGSIPDRFSAQQFSDYHSELNMSSLELGDSALYFCASSSGDENEQFFGPGTRLTVL.

J is TRBJ2-1 and V is TRBV20-1; 8 nucleotides match TRBD2. Unmatched junction bases numbered 5, after V lost 5 bases and J lost 5 bases. Germline CDR1 is DFQATT and CDR2 is SNEGSKA (reference sequence). The CDR3 totals 13 residues. As DNA, the CDR3 is TGCAGTGCTGACGCGGGGGGCGACAATGAGCAGTTCTTC. It yields the protein CSADAGGDNEQFF.

At least ten counts were recorded for this clonotype. The chain uses TRBV29-1 and TRBJ2-5, with 12 nucleotides matching TRBD2. J gave up 1 base and V 8 bases, and 5 bases lay outside the gene matches. The CDR3 loop spans 14 amino acids. Germline V gene sequence: CDR1 SQVTM, CDR2 ANQGSEA. CDR3: CSLATSGSQETQYF. The DNA of the CDR3 is TGCAGCCTAGCGACTAGCGGGAGCCAAGAGACCCAGTACTTC. The variable domain in full, completed from reference TRBV29-1 and TRBJ2-5, reads SAVISQKPSRDICQRGTSLTIQCQVDSQVTMMFWYRQQPGQSLTLIATANQGSEATYESGFVIDKFPISRPNLTFSTLTVSNMSPEDSSIYLCSLATSGSQETQYFGPGTRLLVL.

There are many counts of this clonotype. The chain is built from TRBV20-1 and TRBJ2-3; 9 bases match TRBD2. With 1 base clipped from V and 1 base from J, the junction kept 6 bases outside the gene matches. The CDR3 has 16 residues. Germline lookup yields CDR1 DFQATT and CDR2 SNEGSKA (reference sequence). CDR3 DNA: TGCAGTGCTAGAGGCGGGAGGGCCGATGGCACAGATACGCAGTATTTT. Encoded protein: CSARGGRADGTDTQYF.

This sequence joins TRBV15 and TRBJ2-1, with a possible D match to TRBD2 (7 bases). Between the trimmed V and J ends, which lost 0 bases and 1 base, there was a span of 13 bases. Germline lookup yields CDR1 LNHNV and CDR2 YYDKDF (reference sequence). CDR3 length: 17 amino acids. CDR3 loop: CATSRDEGGESYNEQFF. In DNA form, the CDR3 reads TGTGCCACCAGCAGAGACGAGGGGGGGGAGTCCTACAATGAGCAGTTCTTC.

This clonotype was seen repeatedly, ten times or more. The J gene is TRBJ1-2, the V gene TRBV12-3 or TRBV12-4, with 7 bases identical to TRBD1. Trimming at V came to 2 bases and at J to 7 bases, leaving 4 bases not matched to a gene. The CDR3 is 13 residues long. The CDR3: CASSLIGGGGYTF. In nucleotides, the CDR3 is TGTGCCAGCAGTTTAATAGGGGGCGGTGGCTACACCTTC.

This clonotype was seen more than once but under ten times. V gene TRBV7-9 combines with J gene TRBJ2-5; 11 bases are a match to TRBD2. V gave up 5 bases and J gave up 5 bases; unmatched junction bases: 7. Germline assignment: CDR1 SEHNR and CDR2 FQNEAQ (reference sequence). This CDR3 region has 15 residues. DNA of the CDR3: TGTGCCAGCAGCCCGACTAGCGGGGAGGGGGAGACCCAGTACTTC. This codes for CASSPTSGEGETQYF. Full variable domain (outside the CDR3, taken from reference TRBV7-9 and TRBJ2-5): DTGVSQNPRHKITKRGQNVTFRCDPISEHNRLYWYRQTLGQGPEFLTYFQNEAQLEKSRLLSDRFSAERPKGSFSTLEIQRTEQGDSAMYLCASSPTSGEGETQYFGPGTRLLVL.

The table lists this clonotype with a few counts. The chain joins TRBV20-1 to TRBJ1-1; no firm D call. Germline V gives CDR1 DFQATT, CDR2 SNEGSKA (reference sequence). The CDR3 is 14 amino acids. Trimming stripped 1 base from V and 4 bases from J, with 13 bases between. The CDR3, as DNA: TGCAGTGCTAGAGGCACAAGGAGGGTCACTGAAGCTTTCTTT. It translates to CSARGTRRVTEAFF.

The CDR3 loop reads CASSFRTSGGVPGYEQYF. The DNA for the CDR3 is TGTGCCAGCAGCTTCCGGACTAGCGGGGGGGTACCGGGGTACGAGCAGTACTTC. The chain uses TRBV7-2 and TRBJ2-7, with 15 bases matching TRBD2. The V gene's germline CDR1 is SGHTA and CDR2 FQGNSA. The V gene end was trimmed by 3 bases and the J gene end by 4 bases; junction bases not matched to a gene: 10. The CDR3 spans 18 residues.

The CDR3 DNA is TGTGCCAGCAGTTTATCGATTCGGGGGGCGGGACAGTTCTTC. It encodes CASSLSIRGAGQFF. The chain has TRBV27 and TRBJ2-1; D possibly corresponds to TRBD2 (7 bases). Germline V CDR1 and CDR2: MNHEY, SMNVEV (reference sequence). The CDR3 contains 14 residues. V lost 0 bases and J 13 bases, leaving 16 bases between the germline ends.